The next 3 T cell receptor beta chains were all read from a single sample in a study of early T cells in non-severe SARS-CoV-2 infection. TCRdb itself ran the 5' RACE reads through MiXCR, one entry per CDR3 protein. The sample holds around 53,000 distinct CDR3 sequences, about 9.2% seen once. The sample taken for sequencing was whole blood. These receptors all stem from an adult who was a healthcare worker with PCR-confirmed SARS-CoV-2 infection or an uninfected control (not recorded which).

This chain joins TRBV6-1 and TRBJ2-7; D uncertain. The CDR3 extends over 13 amino acids. Germline-derived CDR1 and CDR2 are MNHNS and SASEGT. Deletions cut 5 bases from V and 9 bases from J, with 17 bases between. The DNA for the CDR3 is TGTGCCAGCAGTCCAGGCGGATACGATGGGCAGTACTTC. It yields the protein CASSPGGYDGQYF.

This clonotype was counted at least ten times. The J gene is TRBJ2-7, the V gene TRBV29-1; D is possibly TRBD1 or TRBD2 (6 bases each). The CDR3 extends over 12 amino acids. Per the germline V gene, CDR1 is SQVTM and CDR2 is ANQGSEA. V shed 3 bases and J shed 9 bases, with 15 bases lying between them. This CDR3 is CSVDAPGAGQYF. CDR3 nucleotides: TGCAGCGTTGATGCCCCGGGGGCCGGGCAGTACTTC.

In this sample, this clonotype turned up many times. In nucleotides, the CDR3 is TGCGCCAGCAGCCAAGATGGCTGGCGGGGGGACAATGAGCAGTTCTTC. Amino acids: CASSQDGWRGDNEQFF. The chain links TRBV4-1 to TRBJ2-1; 8 nucleotides agree with TRBD2. V lost 0 bases, J lost 5 bases, and 6 bases stayed unmatched. The CDR3 extends over 16 amino acids. The germline gives CDR1 MGHRA, CDR2 YSYEKL.